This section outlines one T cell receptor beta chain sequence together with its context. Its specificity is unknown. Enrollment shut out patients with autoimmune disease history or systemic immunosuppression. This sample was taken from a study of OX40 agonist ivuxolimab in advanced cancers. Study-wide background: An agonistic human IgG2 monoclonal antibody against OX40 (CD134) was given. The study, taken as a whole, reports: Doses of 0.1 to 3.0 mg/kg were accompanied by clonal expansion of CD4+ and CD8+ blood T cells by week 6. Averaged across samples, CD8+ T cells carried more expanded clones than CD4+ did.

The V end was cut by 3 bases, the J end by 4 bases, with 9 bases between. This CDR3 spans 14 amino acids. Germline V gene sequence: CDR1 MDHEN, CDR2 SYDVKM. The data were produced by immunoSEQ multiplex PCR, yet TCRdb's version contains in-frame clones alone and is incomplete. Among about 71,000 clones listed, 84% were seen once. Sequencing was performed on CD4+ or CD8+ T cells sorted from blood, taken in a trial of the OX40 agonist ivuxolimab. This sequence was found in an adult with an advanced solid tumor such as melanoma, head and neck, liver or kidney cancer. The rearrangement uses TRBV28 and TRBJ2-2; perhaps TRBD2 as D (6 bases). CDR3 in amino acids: CASSFGSFTGELFF. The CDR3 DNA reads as TGTGCCAGCAGTTTCGGGAGTTTCACCGGGGAGCTGTTTTTT.